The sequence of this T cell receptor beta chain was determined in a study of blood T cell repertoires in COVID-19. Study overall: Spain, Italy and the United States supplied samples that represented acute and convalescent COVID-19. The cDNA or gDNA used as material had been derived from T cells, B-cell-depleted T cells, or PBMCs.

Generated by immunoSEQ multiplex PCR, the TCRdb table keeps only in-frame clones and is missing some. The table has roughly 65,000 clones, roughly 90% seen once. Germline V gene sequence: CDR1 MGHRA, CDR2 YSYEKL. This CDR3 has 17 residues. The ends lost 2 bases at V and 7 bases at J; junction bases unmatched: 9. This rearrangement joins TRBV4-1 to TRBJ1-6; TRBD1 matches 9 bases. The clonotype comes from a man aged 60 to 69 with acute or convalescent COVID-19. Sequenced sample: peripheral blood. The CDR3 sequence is CASSQFPPGQGNSPLHF. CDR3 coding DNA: TGCGCCAGCAGCCAATTCCCACCGGGACAGGGAAATTCACCCCTCCACTTT.